This T cell receptor (beta chain) was retrieved from a study of PD-L1 blockade in urothelial cancer. Study-wide context: Patients had undergone 0 to 3 prior chemotherapy regimens. Blood was evaluated 3 weeks (second dose) and 6 weeks after therapy began. A median blood sample held about 140,000 T cells and 75,000 to 85,000 unique TCRs. Whole-study findings and limits: Below-median blood TCR clonality before treatment forecast better survival.

Measured with immunoSEQ multiplex PCR; TCRdb has only the in-frame clones, and not every one. Here the sample spans approximately 37,000 clones, around 88% being singletons. Of note for this clone: Its antigen is unidentified.

V shed 0 bases and J 2 bases; nucleotides not matched to a gene: 9. Germline V CDR1 and CDR2: ENHRY, SYGVKD. This CDR3 is 17 amino acids long. Sample: PBMCs, taken around atezolizumab (anti-PD-L1) treatment. The chain joins TRBV10-3 to TRBJ2-5; 7 bases fit TRBD1. This receptor was obtained from a man in his sixties with urothelial cancer. The CDR3 reads CAISESKLQGIQETQYF. DNA of the CDR3: TGTGCCATCAGTGAGTCGAAGCTACAGGGGATTCAAGAGACCCAGTACTTC.